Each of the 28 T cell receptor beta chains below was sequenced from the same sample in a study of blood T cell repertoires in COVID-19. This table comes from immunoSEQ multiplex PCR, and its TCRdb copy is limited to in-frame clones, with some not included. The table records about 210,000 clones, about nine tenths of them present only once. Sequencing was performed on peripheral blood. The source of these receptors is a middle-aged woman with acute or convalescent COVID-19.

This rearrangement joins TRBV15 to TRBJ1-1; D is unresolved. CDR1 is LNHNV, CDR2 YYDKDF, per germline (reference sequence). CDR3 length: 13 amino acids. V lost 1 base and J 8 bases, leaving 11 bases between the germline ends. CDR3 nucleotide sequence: TGTGCCACCAGCAGAGTTTACAGCAGCGAAGCTTTCTTT. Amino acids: CATSRVYSSEAFF.

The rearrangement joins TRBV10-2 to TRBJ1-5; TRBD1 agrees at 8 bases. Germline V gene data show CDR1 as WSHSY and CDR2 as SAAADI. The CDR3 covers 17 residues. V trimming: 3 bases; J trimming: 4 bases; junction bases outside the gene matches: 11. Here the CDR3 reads CASSDLRGRGGNQPQHF. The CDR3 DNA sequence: TGCGCCAGCAGTGACCTCAGGGGGCGAGGAGGGAATCAGCCCCAGCATTTT.

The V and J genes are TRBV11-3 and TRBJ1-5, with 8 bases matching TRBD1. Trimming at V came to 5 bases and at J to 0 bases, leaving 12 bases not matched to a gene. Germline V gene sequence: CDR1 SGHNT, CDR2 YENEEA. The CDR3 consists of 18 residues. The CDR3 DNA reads TGTGCCAGCAGCAACAGGGGGGCGTTGTGCCCTAGCAATCAGCCCCAGCATTTT. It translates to CASSNRGALCPSNQPQHF. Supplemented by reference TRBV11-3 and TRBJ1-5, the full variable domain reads EAGVVQSPRYKIIEKKQPVAFWCNPISGHNTLYWYLQNLGQGPELLIRYENEEAVDDSQLPKDRFSAERLKGVDSTLKIQPAELGDSAVYLCASSNRGALCPSNQPQHFGDGTRLSIL.

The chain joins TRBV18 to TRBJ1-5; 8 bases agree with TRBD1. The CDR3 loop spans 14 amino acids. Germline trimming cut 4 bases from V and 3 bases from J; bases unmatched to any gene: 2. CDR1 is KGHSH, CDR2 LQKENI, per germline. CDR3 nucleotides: TGTGCCAGCTCACGACAGGGGTTCAATCAGCCCCAGCATTTT. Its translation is CASSRQGFNQPQHF.

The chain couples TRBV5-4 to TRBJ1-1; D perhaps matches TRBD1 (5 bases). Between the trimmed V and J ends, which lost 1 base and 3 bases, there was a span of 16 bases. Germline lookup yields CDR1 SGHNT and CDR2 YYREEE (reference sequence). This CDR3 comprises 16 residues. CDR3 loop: CASSLTPRARYTEAFF. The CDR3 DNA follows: TGTGCCAGCAGCTTGACTCCCAGGGCACGATACACTGAAGCTTTCTTT.

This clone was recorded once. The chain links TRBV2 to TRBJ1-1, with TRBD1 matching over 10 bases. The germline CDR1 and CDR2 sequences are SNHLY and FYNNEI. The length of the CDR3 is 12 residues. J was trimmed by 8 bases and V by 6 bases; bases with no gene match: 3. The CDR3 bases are TGTGCCAGCAGGGACAGGGGGACCGAAGCTTTCTTT. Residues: CASRDRGTEAFF.

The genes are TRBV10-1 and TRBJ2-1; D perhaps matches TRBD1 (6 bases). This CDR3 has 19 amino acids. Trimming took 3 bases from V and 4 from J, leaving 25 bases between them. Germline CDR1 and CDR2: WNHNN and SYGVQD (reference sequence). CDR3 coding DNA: TGCGCCAGCAGTGATTCGAGCCAGGGGTCGTGGGAACATTACAATGAGCAGTTCTTC. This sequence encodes CASSDSSQGSWEHYNEQFF.

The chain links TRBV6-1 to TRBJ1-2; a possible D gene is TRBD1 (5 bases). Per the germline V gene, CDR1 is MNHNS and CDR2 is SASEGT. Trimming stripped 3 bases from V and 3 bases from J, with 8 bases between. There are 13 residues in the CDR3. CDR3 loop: CASSDTGYYGYTF. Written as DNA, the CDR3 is TGTGCCAGCAGTGATACAGGATACTATGGCTACACCTTC.

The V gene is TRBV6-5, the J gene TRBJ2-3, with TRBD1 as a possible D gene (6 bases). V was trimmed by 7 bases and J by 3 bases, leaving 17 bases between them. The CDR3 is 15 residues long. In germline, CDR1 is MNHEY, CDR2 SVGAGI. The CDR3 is CASTLSQGNTDTQYF. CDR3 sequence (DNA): TGTGCCAGCACGTTGAGTCAGGGGAATACAGATACGCAGTATTTT.

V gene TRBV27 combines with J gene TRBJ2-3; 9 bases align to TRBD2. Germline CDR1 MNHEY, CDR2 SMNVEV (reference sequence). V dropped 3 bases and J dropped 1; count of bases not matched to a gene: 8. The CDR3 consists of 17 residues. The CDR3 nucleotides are TGTGCCAGCAGTTTTCTGGCGGGGGGGCCGGGCACAGATACGCAGTATTTT. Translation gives CASSFLAGGPGTDTQYF.

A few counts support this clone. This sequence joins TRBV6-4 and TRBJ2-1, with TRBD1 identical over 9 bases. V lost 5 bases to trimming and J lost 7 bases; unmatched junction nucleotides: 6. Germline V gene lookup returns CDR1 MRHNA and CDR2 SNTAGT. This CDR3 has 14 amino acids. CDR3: CASSPGTGSNEQFF. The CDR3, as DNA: TGTGCCAGCAGTCCCGGGACAGGGAGTAATGAGCAGTTCTTC.

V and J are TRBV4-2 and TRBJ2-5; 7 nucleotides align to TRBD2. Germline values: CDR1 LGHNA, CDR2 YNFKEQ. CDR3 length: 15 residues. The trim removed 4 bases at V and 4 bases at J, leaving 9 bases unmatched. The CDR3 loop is CASSPSGVNAETQYF. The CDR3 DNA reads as TGTGCCAGCAGCCCAAGCGGGGTAAATGCAGAGACCCAGTACTTC.

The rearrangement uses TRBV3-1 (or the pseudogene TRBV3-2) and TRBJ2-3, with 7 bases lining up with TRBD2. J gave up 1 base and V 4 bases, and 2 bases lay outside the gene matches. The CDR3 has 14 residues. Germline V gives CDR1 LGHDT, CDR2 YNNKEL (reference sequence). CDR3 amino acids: CASSLSGGTDTQYF. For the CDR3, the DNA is TGTGCCAGCAGCCTGAGCGGGGGCACAGATACGCAGTATTTT.

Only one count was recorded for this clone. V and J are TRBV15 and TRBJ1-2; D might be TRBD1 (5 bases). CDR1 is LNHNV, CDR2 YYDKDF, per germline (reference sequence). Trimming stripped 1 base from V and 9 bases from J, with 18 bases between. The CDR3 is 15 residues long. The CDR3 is CATSRADINRGSYTF. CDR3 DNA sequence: TGTGCCACCAGCAGAGCCGACATCAATAGGGGAAGCTACACCTTC. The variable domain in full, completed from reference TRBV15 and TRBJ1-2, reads DAMVIQNPRYQVTQFGKPVTLSCSQTLNHNVMYWYQQKSSQAPKLLFHYYDKDFNNEADTPDNFQSRRPNTSFCFLDIRSPGLGDTAMYLCATSRADINRGSYTFGSGTRLTVV.

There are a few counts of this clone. In nucleotides, the CDR3 is TGCAGCGTTGAAGACAGGGGGCGCTTTTTGGACACTGAAGCTTTCTTT. It codes for CSVEDRGRFLDTEAFF. The chain joins TRBV29-1 to TRBJ1-1; 8 nucleotides align to TRBD1. Trimming took 0 bases from V and 3 from J; bases not matched to a gene: 9. CDR3 length: 16 residues. Germline-derived CDR1 and CDR2 are SQVTM and ANQGSEA.

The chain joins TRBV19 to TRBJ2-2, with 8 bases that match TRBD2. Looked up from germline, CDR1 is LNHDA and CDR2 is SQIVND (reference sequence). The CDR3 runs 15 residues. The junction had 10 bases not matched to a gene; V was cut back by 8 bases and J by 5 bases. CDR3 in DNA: TGTGCCAGTTTACTTAGCGGGGAGAGAACCGGGGAGCTGTTTTTT. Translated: CASLLSGERTGELFF. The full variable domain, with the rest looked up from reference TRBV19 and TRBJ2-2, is DGGITQSPKYLFRKEGQNVTLSCEQNLNHDAMYWYRQDPGQGLRLIYYSQIVNDFQKGDIAEGYSVSREKKESFPLTVTSAQKNPTAFYLCASLLSGERTGELFFGEGSRLTVL.

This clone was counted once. The chain's CDR3 is CASGLVLLGPGSGTQYF. In DNA form, the CDR3 reads TGTGCTAGTGGTTTGGTACTATTAGGACCCGGTAGCGGCACGCAGTATTTT. The chain recombines TRBV12-5 with TRBJ2-3; D may be TRBD2 (6 bases). This CDR3 contains 17 residues. Trimming shortened V by 0 bases and J by 9 bases, and 22 bases separated the two germline ends. Germline CDR1 is LGHNT and CDR2 is FRNRAP. Combining the CDR3 with reference TRBV12-5 and TRBJ2-3 gives the whole variable domain DARVTQTPRHKVTEMGQEVTMRCQPILGHNTVFWYRQTMMQGLELLAYFRNRAPLDDSGMPKDRFSAEMPDATLATLKIQPSEPRDSAVYFCASGLVLLGPGSGTQYFGPGTRLTVL.

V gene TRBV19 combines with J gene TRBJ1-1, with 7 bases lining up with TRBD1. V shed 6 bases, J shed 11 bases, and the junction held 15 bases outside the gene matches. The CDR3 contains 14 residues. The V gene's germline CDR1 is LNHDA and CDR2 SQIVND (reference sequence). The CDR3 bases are TGTGCCAGTAGCAACGACAGAAGGGGGCTTCGGGCTTTCTTT. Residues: CASSNDRRGLRAFF.

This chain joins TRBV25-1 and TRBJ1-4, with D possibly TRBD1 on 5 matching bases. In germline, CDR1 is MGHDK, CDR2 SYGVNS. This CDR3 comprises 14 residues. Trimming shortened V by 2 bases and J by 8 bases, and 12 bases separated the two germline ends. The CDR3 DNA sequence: TGTGCCAGCAGTGAACTAGGGCGGGGGGAAAAACTGTTTTTT. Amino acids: CASSELGRGEKLFF.

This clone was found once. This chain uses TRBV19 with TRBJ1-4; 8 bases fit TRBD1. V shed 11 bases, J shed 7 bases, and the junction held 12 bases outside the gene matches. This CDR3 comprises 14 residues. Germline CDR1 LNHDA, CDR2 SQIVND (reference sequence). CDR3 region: CAVKERTGSEKLFF. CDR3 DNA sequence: TGTGCCGTCAAGGAAAGGACAGGGAGTGAAAAACTGTTTTTT.

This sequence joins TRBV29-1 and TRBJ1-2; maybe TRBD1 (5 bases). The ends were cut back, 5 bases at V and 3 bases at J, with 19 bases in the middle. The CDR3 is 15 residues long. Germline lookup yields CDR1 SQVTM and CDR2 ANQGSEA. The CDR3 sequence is CSVWFDRGGDYGYTF. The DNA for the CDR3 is TGCAGCGTTTGGTTTGACCGGGGGGGGGACTATGGCTACACCTTC.

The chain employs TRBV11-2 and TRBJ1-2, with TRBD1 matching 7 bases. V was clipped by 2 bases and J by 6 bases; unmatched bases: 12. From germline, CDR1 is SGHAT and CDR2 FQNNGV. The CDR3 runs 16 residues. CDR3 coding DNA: TGTGCCAGCAGCTTATTCCCCGCCGAACAGGGGAATGGCTACACCTTC. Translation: CASSLFPAEQGNGYTF.

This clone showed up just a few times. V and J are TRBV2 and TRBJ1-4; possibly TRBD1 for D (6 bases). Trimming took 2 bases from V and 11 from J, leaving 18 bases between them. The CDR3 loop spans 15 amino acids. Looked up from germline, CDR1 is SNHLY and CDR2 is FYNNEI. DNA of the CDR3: TGTGCCAGCAGTGAATGGGCAGGGGAATCTTCGAAACTGTTTTTT. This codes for CASSEWAGESSKLFF.

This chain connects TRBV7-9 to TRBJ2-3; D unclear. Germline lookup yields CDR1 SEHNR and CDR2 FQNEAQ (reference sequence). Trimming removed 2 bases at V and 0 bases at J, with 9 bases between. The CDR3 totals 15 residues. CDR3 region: CASSLRHQSTDTQYF. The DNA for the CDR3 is TGTGCCAGCAGCTTAAGACACCAGAGCACAGATACGCAGTATTTT.

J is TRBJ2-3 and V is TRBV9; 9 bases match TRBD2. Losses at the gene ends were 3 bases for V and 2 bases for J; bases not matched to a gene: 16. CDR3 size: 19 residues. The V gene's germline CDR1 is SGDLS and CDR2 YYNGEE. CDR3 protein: CASSDNSPGTSGLTDTQYF. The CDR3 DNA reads TGTGCCAGCAGCGACAACTCCCCTGGTACTAGCGGGCTCACAGATACGCAGTATTTT.

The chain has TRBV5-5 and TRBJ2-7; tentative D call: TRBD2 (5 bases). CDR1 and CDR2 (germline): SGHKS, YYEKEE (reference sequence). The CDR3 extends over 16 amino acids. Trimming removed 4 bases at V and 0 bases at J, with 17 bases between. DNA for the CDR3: TGTGCCAGCAGCCCTGAGGGTCTGAGGAGCTCCTACGAGCAGTACGTC. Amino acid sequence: CASSPEGLRSSYEQYV.

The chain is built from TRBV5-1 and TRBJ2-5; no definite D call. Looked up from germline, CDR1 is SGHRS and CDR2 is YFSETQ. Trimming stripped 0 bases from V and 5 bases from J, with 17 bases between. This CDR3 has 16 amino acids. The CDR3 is CASSLDQVWAQETQYF. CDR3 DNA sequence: TGCGCCAGCAGCTTGGATCAGGTTTGGGCACAGGAGACCCAGTACTTC.

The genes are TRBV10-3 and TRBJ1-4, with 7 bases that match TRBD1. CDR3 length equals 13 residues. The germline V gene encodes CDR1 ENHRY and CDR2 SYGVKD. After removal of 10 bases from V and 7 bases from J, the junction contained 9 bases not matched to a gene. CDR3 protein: CATRDRAVEKLFF. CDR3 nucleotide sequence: TGTGCCACGAGGGACAGAGCGGTTGAAAAACTGTTTTTT.